This T cell receptor (beta chain) was observed in a study of cytomegalovirus exposure and HLA in healthy donors. On the study more broadly: Among the 400 or so donors who were genotyped, 81% fell in the genetic ancestry cluster that is associated with self-reported Caucasian donors. Overall study findings and caveats: For most TCR beta V segments, an earlier analysis put the productive rate at about 90% or about 30% of the time.

Primers: 60 Vbeta forward and 13 Jbeta reverse. TCRdb's table, derived via immunoSEQ multiplex PCR, lists solely in-frame clones and lacks some. The sample yields about 37,000 clones, around 74% seen once. Turning to this clone: The antigen is undetermined.

The specimen sequenced was PBMCs. This TCR came from a young man in good health and CMV-seronegative.

The CDR3 DNA follows: TGTGCCAGCAGTTTAACAGGTCCCAGCTATGGCTACACCTTC. This sequence encodes CASSLTGPSYGYTF. The chain joins TRBV27 to TRBJ1-2; tentative D call: TRBD1 (5 bases). Trimming pared 2 bases from V and 4 bases from J, leaving 11 bases between. Germline V gives CDR1 MNHEY, CDR2 SMNVEV (reference sequence). There are 14 residues in the CDR3.